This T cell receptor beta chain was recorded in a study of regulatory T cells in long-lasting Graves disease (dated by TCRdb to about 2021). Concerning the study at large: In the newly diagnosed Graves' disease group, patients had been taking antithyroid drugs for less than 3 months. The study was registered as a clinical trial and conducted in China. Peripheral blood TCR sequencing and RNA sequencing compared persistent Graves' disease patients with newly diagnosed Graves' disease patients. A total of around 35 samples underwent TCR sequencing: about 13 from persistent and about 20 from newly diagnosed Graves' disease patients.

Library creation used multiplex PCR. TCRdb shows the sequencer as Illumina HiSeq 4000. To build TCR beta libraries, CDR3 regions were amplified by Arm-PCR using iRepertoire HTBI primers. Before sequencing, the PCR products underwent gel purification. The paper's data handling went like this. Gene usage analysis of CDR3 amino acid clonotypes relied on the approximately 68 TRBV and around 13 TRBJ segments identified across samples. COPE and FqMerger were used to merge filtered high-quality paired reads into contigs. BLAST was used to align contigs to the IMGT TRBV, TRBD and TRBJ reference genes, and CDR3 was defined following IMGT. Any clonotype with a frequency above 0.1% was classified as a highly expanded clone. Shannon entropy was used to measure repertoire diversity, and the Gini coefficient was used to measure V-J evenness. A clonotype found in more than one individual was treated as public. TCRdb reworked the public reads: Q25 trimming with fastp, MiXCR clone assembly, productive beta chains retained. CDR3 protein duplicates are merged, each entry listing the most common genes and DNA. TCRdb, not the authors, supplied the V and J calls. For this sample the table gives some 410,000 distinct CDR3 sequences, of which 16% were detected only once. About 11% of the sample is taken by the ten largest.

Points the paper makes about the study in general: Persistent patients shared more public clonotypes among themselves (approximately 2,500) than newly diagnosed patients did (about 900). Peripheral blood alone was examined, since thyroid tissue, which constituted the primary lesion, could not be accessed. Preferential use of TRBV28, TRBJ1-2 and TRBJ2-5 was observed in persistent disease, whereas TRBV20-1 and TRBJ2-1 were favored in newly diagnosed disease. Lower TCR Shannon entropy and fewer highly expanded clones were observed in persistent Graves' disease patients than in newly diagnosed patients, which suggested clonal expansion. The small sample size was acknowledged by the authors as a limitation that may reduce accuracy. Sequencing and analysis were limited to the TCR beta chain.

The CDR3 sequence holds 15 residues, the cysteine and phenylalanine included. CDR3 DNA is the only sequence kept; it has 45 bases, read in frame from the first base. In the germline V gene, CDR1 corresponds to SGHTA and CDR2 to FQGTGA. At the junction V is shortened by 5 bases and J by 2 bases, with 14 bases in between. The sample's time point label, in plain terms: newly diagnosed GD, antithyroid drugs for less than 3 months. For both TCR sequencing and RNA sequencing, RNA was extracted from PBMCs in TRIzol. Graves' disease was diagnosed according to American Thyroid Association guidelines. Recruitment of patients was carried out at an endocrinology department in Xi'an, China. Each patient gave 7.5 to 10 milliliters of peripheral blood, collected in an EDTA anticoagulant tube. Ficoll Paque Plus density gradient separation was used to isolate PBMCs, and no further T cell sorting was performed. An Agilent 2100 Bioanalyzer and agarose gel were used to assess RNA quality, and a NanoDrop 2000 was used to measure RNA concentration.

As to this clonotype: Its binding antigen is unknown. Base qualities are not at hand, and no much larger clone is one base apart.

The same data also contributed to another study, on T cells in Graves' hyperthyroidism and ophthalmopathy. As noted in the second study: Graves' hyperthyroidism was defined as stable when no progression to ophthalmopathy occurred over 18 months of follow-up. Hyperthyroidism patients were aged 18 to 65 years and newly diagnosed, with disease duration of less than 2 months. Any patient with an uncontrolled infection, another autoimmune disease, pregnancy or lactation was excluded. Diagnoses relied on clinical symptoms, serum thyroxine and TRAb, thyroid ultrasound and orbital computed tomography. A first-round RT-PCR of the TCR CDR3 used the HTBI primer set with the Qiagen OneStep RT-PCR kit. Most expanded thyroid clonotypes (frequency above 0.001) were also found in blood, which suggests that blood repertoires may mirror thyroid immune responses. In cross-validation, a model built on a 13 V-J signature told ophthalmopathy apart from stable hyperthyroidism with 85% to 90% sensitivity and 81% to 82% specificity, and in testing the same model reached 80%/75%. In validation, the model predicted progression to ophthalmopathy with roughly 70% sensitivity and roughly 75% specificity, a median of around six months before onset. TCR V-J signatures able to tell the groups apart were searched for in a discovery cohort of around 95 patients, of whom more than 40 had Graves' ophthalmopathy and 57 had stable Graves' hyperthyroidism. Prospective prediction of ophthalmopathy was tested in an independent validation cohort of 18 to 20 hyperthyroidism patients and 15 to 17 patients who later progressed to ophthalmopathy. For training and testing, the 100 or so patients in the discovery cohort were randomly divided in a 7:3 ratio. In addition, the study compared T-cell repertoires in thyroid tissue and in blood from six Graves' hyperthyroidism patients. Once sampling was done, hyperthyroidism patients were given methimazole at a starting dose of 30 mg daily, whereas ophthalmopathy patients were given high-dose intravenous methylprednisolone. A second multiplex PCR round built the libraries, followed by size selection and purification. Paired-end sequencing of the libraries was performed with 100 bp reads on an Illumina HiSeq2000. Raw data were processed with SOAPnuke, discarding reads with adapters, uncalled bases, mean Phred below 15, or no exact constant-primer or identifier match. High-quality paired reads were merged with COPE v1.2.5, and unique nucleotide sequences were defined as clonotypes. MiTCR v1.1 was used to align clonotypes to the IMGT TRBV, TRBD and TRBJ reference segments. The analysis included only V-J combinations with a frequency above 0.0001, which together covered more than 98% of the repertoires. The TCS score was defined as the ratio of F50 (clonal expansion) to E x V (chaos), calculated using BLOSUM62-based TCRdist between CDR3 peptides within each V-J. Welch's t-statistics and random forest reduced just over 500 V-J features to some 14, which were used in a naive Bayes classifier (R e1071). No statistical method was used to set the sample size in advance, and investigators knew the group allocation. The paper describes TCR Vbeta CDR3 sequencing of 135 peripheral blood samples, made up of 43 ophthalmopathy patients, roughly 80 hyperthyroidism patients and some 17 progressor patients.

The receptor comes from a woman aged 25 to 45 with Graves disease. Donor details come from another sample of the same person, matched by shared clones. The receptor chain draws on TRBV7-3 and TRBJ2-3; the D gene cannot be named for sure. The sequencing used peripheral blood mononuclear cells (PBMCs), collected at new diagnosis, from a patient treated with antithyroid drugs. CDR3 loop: CASSRLGENTDTQYF. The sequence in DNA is TGTGCCAGCAGCCGCCTGGGCGAAAACACAGATACGCAGTATTTT.